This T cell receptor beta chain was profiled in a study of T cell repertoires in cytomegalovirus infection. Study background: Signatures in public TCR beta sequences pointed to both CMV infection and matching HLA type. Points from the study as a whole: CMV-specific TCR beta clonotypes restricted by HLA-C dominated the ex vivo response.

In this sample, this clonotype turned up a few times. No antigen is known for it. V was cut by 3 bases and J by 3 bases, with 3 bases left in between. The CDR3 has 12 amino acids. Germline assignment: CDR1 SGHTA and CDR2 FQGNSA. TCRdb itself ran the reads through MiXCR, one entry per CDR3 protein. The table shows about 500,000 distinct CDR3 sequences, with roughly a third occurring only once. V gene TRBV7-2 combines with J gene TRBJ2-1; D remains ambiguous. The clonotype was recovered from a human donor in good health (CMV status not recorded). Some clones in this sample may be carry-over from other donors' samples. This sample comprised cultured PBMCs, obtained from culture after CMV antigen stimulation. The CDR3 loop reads CASSFFYNEQFF. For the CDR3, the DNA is TGTGCCAGCAGCTTCTTCTACAATGAGCAGTTCTTC.